This T cell receptor (beta chain) was captured by sequencing in a study of T cells in Graves' hyperthyroidism and ophthalmopathy. Amplified TCR beta CDR3 regions derived from RNA transcripts. The TCR CDR3 was amplified in a first-round RT-PCR using the HTBI primer set. TCRdb analysed the multiplex PCR reads with MiXCR anew, one entry per CDR3 protein. The sample includes 450,000 to 700,000 distinct CDR3 sequences, 46% of them seen just once. The CDR3 spans 13 residues. Looked up from germline, CDR1 is SGHTA and CDR2 is FQGNSA. The sample taken for sequencing was peripheral blood or thyroid tissue (not recorded which). This sequence was found in a woman between 18 and 29 years old with Graves' hyperthyroidism. The chain uses TRBV7-2 and TRBJ2-7; a weak D match, TRBD1 (6 bases). The J call is uncertain, as TRBJ2-1 better fits the DNA end. In DNA form, the CDR3 reads TGTGCCAGCAGCTCCGGGACAACCAATGAGCAGTTCTTC. As protein: CASSSGTTNEQFF.